This TCR beta chain was captured by sequencing in a study of T cell changes during pregnancy in multiple sclerosis. Sequenced by immunoSEQ multiplex PCR; TCRdb stores in-frame clones only, minus some. The table has around 130,000 clones, approximately 96% seen once. Looked up from germline, CDR1 is MDHEN and CDR2 is SYDVKM. Trimming cost V 6 bases and J 3 bases; bases outside gene matches: 3. The CDR3 runs 14 residues. This chain connects TRBV28 to TRBJ2-3; 10 bases are a match to TRBD2. The sample here was peripheral blood, taken after pregnancy. The source of this sequence is a female donor with multiple sclerosis, enrolled in a pregnancy study. CDR3 sequence: CASSPSGRTDTQYF. CDR3 DNA sequence: TGTGCCAGCAGCCCTAGCGGGAGAACAGATACGCAGTATTTT.